These 22 T cell receptor beta chains originate from one sample sequenced in a study of identical twins. TCRdb recomputed calls from the 5' RACE reads with MiXCR, one row per CDR3 protein. The sample contains hundreds of thousands of distinct CDR3 sequences, 7.5% of which appear only once. The same specimen was also included in a second study, on yellow fever vaccine responses in identical twins.

The sample comprised memory (CD45RO+) T cells sorted from blood. The receptors stem from a woman younger than 35 in good health.

This clonotype has just a few counts. V is TRBV3-1 and J is TRBJ1-6; D is uncertain. Germline CDR1 LGHDT, CDR2 YNNKEL (reference sequence). With 0 bases removed from V and 10 bases from J, the gap between germline ends came to 7 bases. The CDR3 length is 13 residues. In nucleotides, the CDR3 is TGTGCCAGCAGCCAAGATCCGGGGTCACCCCTCCACTTT. Translating it yields CASSQDPGSPLHF.

This clonotype occurred a few times. The chain combines TRBV7-8 with TRBJ2-5, with no clear D. CDR1 is SGHVS and CDR2 is FQNEAQ in the germline V gene. The V gene lost 2 bases and the J gene lost 1 base, with 8 bases spanning the gap. This CDR3 has 14 residues. CDR3 loop: CASSLHGSQETQYF. CDR3 in DNA: TGTGCCAGCAGCTTACATGGGTCCCAAGAGACCCAGTACTTC.

This clonotype occurred a few times. The chain joins TRBV3-1 to TRBJ2-7; 7 bases fit TRBD1. With V trimmed by 2 bases and J by 5 bases, 12 bases remained unmatched. Germline values: CDR1 LGHDT, CDR2 YNNKEL (reference sequence). CDR3 length: 16 residues. CDR3 in DNA: TGTGCCAGCAGCCAAACCGGACGGACAGGTAGCAACGAGCAGTACTTC. Its protein is CASSQTGRTGSNEQYF.

The chain recombines TRBV20-1 with TRBJ2-1; D tentatively fits TRBD1 or TRBD2 (5 bases each). This CDR3 region has 14 residues. V dropped 3 bases and J dropped 9 bases, with 18 bases sitting between them. The germline gives CDR1 DFQATT, CDR2 SNEGSKA (reference sequence). CDR3 protein: CSASRLDQRGEQFF. CDR3 nucleotide sequence: TGCAGTGCTAGCCGGCTGGACCAGAGGGGTGAGCAGTTCTTC.

This clonotype was observed a few times. The chain has TRBV6-1 and TRBJ2-3; 9 bases fit TRBD2. Germline V gene sequence: CDR1 MNHNS, CDR2 SASEGT. The CDR3 has 15 residues. Trimming removed 4 bases from V and 3 bases from J; junction bases left unmatched: 5. DNA of the CDR3: TGTGCCAGCAGTGCCGGGACTAGCAGAACAGATACGCAGTATTTT. This translates into CASSAGTSRTDTQYF.

The sample holds a few counts of this clonotype. The rearrangement joins TRBV5-1 to TRBJ2-3; 9 nucleotides match TRBD2. The CDR3 is made up of 17 amino acids. The trim removed 0 bases at V and 5 bases at J, leaving 10 bases unmatched. CDR1 and CDR2 from the germline V gene are SGHRS and YFSETQ. The CDR3, as DNA: TGCGCCAGCAGCTTGGGTGGAGCGGGGGGCCGTAGAGATACGCAGTATTTT. Translating gives CASSLGGAGGRRDTQYF.

V gene TRBV5-6 combines with J gene TRBJ2-5; perhaps TRBD2 as D (5 bases). Deletions cut 2 bases from V and 4 bases from J, with 12 bases between. Germline loops: CDR1 SGHDT, CDR2 YYEEEE. The CDR3 length is 14 residues. The CDR3 loop reads CASSFNSGRETQYF. DNA for the CDR3: TGTGCCAGCAGCTTCAACTCGGGGAGAGAGACCCAGTACTTC.

This clonotype has ten or more counts. The rearrangement uses TRBV15 and TRBJ2-1; 8 positions match TRBD2. Germline V gene sequence: CDR1 LNHNV, CDR2 YYDKDF (reference sequence). The CDR3 contains 17 residues. The V and J ends lost 0 bases and 2 bases, in that order; junction bases with no gene match: 6. Written as DNA, the CDR3 is TGTGCCACCAGCAGAGATCTAGCGGGTGGGGCCTACAATGAGCAGTTCTTC. Its protein product is CATSRDLAGGAYNEQFF. Full variable domain (remainder filled in from reference TRBV15 and TRBJ2-1): DAMVIQNPRYQVTQFGKPVTLSCSQTLNHNVMYWYQQKSSQAPKLLFHYYDKDFNNEADTPDNFQSRRPNTSFCFLDIRSPGLGDTAMYLCATSRDLAGGAYNEQFFGPGTRLTVL.

The rearrangement joins TRBV7-9 to TRBJ2-7; D not certain. The CDR3 contains 13 residues. Germline assignment: CDR1 SEHNR and CDR2 FQNEAQ (reference sequence). V shed 3 bases and J shed 3 bases, with 9 bases lying between them. The CDR3 protein is CASSLQSDYEQYF. DNA for the CDR3: TGTGCCAGCAGCTTGCAATCGGACTACGAGCAGTACTTC. The full variable domain, completed using reference TRBV7-9 and TRBJ2-7, is DTGVSQNPRHKITKRGQNVTFRCDPISEHNRLYWYRQTLGQGPEFLTYFQNEAQLEKSRLLSDRFSAERPKGSFSTLEIQRTEQGDSAMYLCASSLQSDYEQYFGPGTRLTVT.

This clonotype was counted at least ten times. CDR3 in DNA: TGCGCCAGCAGACCGGGACAGAACACTGAAGCTTTCTTT. Its protein is CASRPGQNTEAFF. V is TRBV5-1 and J is TRBJ1-1, with a possible D match to TRBD1 (6 bases). Germline lookup yields CDR1 SGHRS and CDR2 YFSETQ. Trimming took 5 bases from V and 1 from J, leaving 9 bases between them. The CDR3 sequence is 13 residues long.

This clonotype was counted many times. The CDR3 reads CASSLNDRSGANVLTF. CDR3 bases: TGTGCCAGCAGCCTTAACGACCGCTCTGGGGCCAACGTCCTGACTTTC. The V call is TRBV4-2, the J call TRBJ2-6; D gene uncertain. The CDR3 runs 16 residues. V gave up 4 bases and J gave up 0 bases, with 10 bases separating them. Germline-derived CDR1 and CDR2 are LGHNA and YNFKEQ.

This chain connects TRBV3-1 to TRBJ2-5; D remains ambiguous. CDR1 is LGHDT, CDR2 YNNKEL, per germline (reference sequence). The CDR3 has 15 amino acids. V was shortened by 2 bases and J by 1 base, with 11 bases between the two germline ends. This CDR3 reads CASSQRLNAQETQYF. CDR3 nucleotides: TGTGCCAGCAGCCAACGTCTCAATGCCCAAGAGACCCAGTACTTC.

The J gene is TRBJ2-7, the V gene TRBV29-1; a possible D gene is TRBD2 (5 bases). The CDR3 is made up of 16 amino acids. Trimming removed 0 bases at V and 6 bases at J, with 21 bases between. Germline V gene sequence: CDR1 SQVTM, CDR2 ANQGSEA. This CDR3 is CSVEDGDGVPSTEQYF. As DNA, the CDR3 is TGCAGCGTTGAAGACGGAGACGGGGTGCCCTCAACCGAGCAGTACTTC.

The gene calls are TRBV6-1 and TRBJ2-7; TRBD1 is a possible D gene (5 bases). This CDR3 comprises 14 residues. Trimming took 6 bases from V and 2 from J, leaving 14 bases between them. CDR1 and CDR2 (germline): MNHNS, SASEGT. The CDR3 coding sequence is TGTGCCAGCAGAAGACAGCATACCACCTACGAGCAGTACTTC. Protein product: CASRRQHTTYEQYF.

This chain uses TRBV5-1 with TRBJ2-7; 9 bases align to TRBD2. V was pared by 4 bases and J by 0 bases, with 8 bases of the junction left unmatched. There are 16 residues in the CDR3. Germline V lookup: CDR1 SGHRS, CDR2 YFSETQ. For the CDR3, the DNA is TGCGCCAGCAGCCCAATCGGTAGCGGGAGCTCCTACGAGCAGTACTTC. As protein: CASSPIGSGSSYEQYF.

This sequence joins TRBV4-3 and TRBJ2-1; a weak D match, TRBD1 (5 bases). The CDR3 totals 16 residues. The germline V gene encodes CDR1 LGHNA and CDR2 YSLEER. Trimming cost V 1 base and J 3 bases, with 13 bases left between them. CDR3 loop: CASSQGGLGLYNEQFF. CDR3 nucleotides: TGCGCCAGCAGCCAAGGGGGCTTAGGTCTCTACAATGAGCAGTTCTTC.

This sequence joins TRBV12-3 or TRBV12-4 and TRBJ2-7; D unresolved. Trimming removed 3 bases at V and 2 bases at J, with 14 bases between. The CDR3 length is 15 residues. The CDR3 sequence: CASSFTLQQTYEQYF. DNA for the CDR3: TGTGCCAGCAGTTTTACGTTGCAACAGACCTACGAGCAGTACTTC.

V gene TRBV20-1 combines with J gene TRBJ2-3; 8 nucleotides line up with TRBD2. The CDR3 consists of 16 residues. CDR1 is DFQATT and CDR2 is SNEGSKA in the germline V gene (reference sequence). V was pared by 6 bases and J by 2 bases, with 13 bases of the junction left unmatched. This CDR3 reads CSAEKSGRRYTDTQYF. The CDR3 region has the DNA TGCAGTGCCGAAAAGAGCGGGAGAAGGTACACAGATACGCAGTATTTT.

This chain links TRBV28 with TRBJ1-2; 8 nucleotides line up with TRBD1. J lost 8 bases, V lost 1 base, and 9 bases had no gene match. The CDR3 has 15 residues. Germline CDR1 MDHEN, CDR2 SYDVKM. The DNA of the CDR3 is TGTGCCAGCAGTTTATATTCCCCAGGGGGCGCGGGCTACACCTTC. Amino acids: CASSLYSPGGAGYTF.

This clonotype has at least ten counts. The rearrangement uses TRBV5-6 and TRBJ2-5; 11 bases fit TRBD1. Germline loops: CDR1 SGHDT, CDR2 YYEEEE. The CDR3 is 15 amino acids. The V and J ends lost 6 bases and 5 bases, in that order; junction bases with no gene match: 9. CDR3 sequence reads: CASTSMDRGRETQYF. In DNA, the CDR3 is TGTGCCAGCACAAGTATGGACAGGGGGCGGGAGACCCAGTACTTC. The variable domain in full, completed from reference TRBV5-6 and TRBJ2-5, reads DAGVTQSPTHLIKTRGQQVTLRCSPKSGHDTVSWYQQALGQGPQFIFQYYEEEERQRGNFPDRFSGHQFPNYSSELNVNALLLGDSALYLCASTSMDRGRETQYFGPGTRLLVL.

Ten or more counts support this clonotype. The genes are TRBV10-3 and TRBJ2-1; 7 positions agree with TRBD2. V lost 8 bases and J lost 6; bases outside the gene matches: 10. The CDR3 has 14 residues. Germline CDR1 is ENHRY and CDR2 is SYGVKD. The CDR3 bases are TGTGCCATCTGGGCGGGAGTGGGTGGCAATGAGCAGTTCTTC. It encodes CAIWAGVGGNEQFF.

This chain connects TRBV12-3 or TRBV12-4 to TRBJ1-1; 8 bases line up with TRBD1. The CDR3 spans 13 residues. Losses at the gene ends were 5 bases for V and 4 bases for J; bases not matched to a gene: 3. This CDR3 is CASSNTGGTEAFF. The CDR3, as DNA: TGTGCCAGCAGTAATACAGGGGGCACTGAAGCTTTCTTT.